A single sample is the source of the 4 T cell receptor beta chains below, sequenced in a study of beta chain features in type 1 diabetes. Study-level findings and limits: Type 1 diabetes patients showed a moderate but significant shortening of TCRB CDR3s in all four CD4+ subsets.

Their cognate antigens are unknown. Reverse transcribing all isolated RNA meant expressed TCRB transcripts were sequenced. TCRdb's table, derived via immunoSEQ multiplex PCR, lists solely in-frame clones and lacks some. Here the sample spans 600,000 to 700,000 clones, around 12% being singletons. Source material: naive CD4+ T cells from blood. These TCRs come from a young man with type 1 diabetes.

V is TRBV5-8 and J is TRBJ2-1; TRBD2 matches at 11 bases. V was pared by 2 bases and J by 0 bases, with 1 base of the junction left unmatched. The CDR3 totals 16 residues. Per the germline V gene, CDR1 is SGHTS and CDR2 is YDEGEE. CDR3 amino acids: CASSFSGGDSYNEQFF. CDR3 DNA: TGTGCCAGCAGCTTTAGCGGGGGGGACTCCTACAATGAGCAGTTCTTC.

Of note for this clone: Other DNA sequences in the same sample also yield this CDR3. The gene calls are TRBV7-2 and TRBJ1-2; D remains unclear. CDR3 size: 13 residues. Germline V gene sequence: CDR1 SGHTA, CDR2 FQGNSA. V was pared by 1 base and J by 2 bases, with 5 bases between. CDR3 residues: CASSLGQNYGYTF. In DNA form, the CDR3 reads TGTGCCAGCAGCTTAGGACAAAACTATGGCTACACCTTC.

This clone was observed a handful of times. CDR3 protein: CAWSSGTDQPQHF. The CDR3 DNA reads TGTGCCTGGAGTAGTGGGACGGATCAGCCCCAGCATTTT. V usage is TRBV30 and J usage is TRBJ1-5; possible D gene TRBD1, 5 bases. Germline V gene sequence: CDR1 GTSNPN, CDR2 SVGIG (reference sequence). V lost 2 bases, J lost 5 bases, and 10 bases lay in between. The CDR3 has 13 residues.

The chain couples TRBV9 to TRBJ2-7, with D possibly matching TRBD1 (6 bases). Germline CDR1 and CDR2: SGDLS and YYNGEE. Between the trimmed V and J ends, which lost 4 bases and 1 base, there was a span of 12 bases. The CDR3 runs 14 residues. The CDR3, as DNA: TGTGCCAGCAGCATTACAGGGAGTTCCTACGAGCAGTACTTC. Translation: CASSITGSSYEQYF.